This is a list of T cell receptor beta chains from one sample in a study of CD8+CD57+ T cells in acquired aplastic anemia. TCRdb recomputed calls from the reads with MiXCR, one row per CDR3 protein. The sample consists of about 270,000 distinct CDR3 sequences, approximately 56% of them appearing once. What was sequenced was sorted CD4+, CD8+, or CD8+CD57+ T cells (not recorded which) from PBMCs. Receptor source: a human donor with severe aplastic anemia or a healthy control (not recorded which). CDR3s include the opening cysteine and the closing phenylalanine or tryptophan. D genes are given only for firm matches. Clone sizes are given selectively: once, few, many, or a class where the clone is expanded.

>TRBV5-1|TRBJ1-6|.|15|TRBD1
TGCGCCAGCAGCCCGACAGGGGGCGGTGGCTCACCCCTCCACTTT
CASSPTGGGGSPLHF
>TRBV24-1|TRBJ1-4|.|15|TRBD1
TGTGCCACCAGTGACCCCCGAGACAGGGAAGAAAAACTGTTTTTT
CATSDPRDREEKLFF
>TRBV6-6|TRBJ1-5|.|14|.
TGTGCCAGCACCGGACGGTTTAGCAATCAGCCCCAGCATTTT
CASTGRFSNQPQHF
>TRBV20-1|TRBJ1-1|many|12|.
TGCAGTGCTAGGCAGCAGAACACTGAAGCTTTCTTT
CSARQQNTEAFF
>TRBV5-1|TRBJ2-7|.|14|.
TGCGCCAGCAGCTTTTCTTCGGATACCTACGAGCAGTACTTC
CASSFSSDTYEQYF
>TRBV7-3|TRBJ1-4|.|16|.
TGTGCCAGCAGCCCCCCCGGCTCAGGGTCTAATGAAAAACTGTTTTTT
CASSPPGSGSNEKLFF
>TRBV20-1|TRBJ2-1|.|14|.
TGCAGTGCTAGGCTGGAGGGAATCTACAATGAGCAGTTCTTC
CSARLEGIYNEQFF
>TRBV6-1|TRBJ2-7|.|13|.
TGTGCCAGCAGTTTAGACAGGATGTACGAGCAGTACTTC
CASSLDRMYEQYF
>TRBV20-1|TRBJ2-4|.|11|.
TGCAGTGCTAATGGCTGGGACATTCAGTACTTC
CSANGWDIQYF
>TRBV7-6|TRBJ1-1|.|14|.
TGTGCCAGCAGCTCGAGCCCAGGCGGGGCTGAAGCTTTCTTT
CASSSSPGGAEAFF
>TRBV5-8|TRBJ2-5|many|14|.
TGTGCCAGCAGCTTGGGGATACAGGAAGAGACCCAGTACTTC
CASSLGIQEETQYF
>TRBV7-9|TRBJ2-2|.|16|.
TGTGCCAGCAGCTTAGGGCAGGGTGACGGAGCCGGGGAGCTGTTTTTT
CASSLGQGDGAGELFF
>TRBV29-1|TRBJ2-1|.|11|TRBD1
TGCAGCGCGCCGGGACAGTCGTTGGAGTTCTTC
CSAPGQSLEFF
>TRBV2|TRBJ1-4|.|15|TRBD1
TGTGCCAGCAAGGTGGGGGGGACAGGCAATGAAAAACTGTTTTTT
CASKVGGTGNEKLFF
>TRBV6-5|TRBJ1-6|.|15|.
TGTGCCAGCAACTTGGACAGCTCCTATAATTCACCCCTCCACTTT
CASNLDSSYNSPLHF
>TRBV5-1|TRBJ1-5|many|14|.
TGCGCCAGCAGCTTGGGGCTCGGGGGTCAGCCCCAGCATTTT
CASSLGLGGQPQHF
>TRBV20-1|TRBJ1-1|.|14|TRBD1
TGCAGTGCCGGACAGGGGCGTTTGAACACTGAAGCTTTCTTT
CSAGQGRLNTEAFF
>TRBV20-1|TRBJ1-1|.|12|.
TGCAGTTTAGACGAGGGGCGAACTGAAGCTTTCTTT
CSLDEGRTEAFF